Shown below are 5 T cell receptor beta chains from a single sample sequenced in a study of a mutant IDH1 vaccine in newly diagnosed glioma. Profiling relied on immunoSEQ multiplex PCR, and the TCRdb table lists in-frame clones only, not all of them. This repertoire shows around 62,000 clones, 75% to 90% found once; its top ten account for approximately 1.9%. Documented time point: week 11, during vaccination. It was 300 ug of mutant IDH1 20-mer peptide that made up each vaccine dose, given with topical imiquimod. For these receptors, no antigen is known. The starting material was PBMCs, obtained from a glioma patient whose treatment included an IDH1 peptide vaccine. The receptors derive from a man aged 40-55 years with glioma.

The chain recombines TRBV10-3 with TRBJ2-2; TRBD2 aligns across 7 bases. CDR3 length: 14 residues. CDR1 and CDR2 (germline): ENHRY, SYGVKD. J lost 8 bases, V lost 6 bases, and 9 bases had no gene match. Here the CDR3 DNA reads TGTGCCATCAGAGACCGGGACTACGAGGGGGAGCTGTTTTTT. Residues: CAIRDRDYEGELFF.

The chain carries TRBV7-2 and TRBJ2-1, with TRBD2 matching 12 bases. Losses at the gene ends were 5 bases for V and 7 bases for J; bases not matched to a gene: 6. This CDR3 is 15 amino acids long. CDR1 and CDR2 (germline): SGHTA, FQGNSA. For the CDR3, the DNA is TGTGCCAGCAGCCAGACTAGCGGGAGAGTGAATGAGCAGTTCTTC. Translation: CASSQTSGRVNEQFF.

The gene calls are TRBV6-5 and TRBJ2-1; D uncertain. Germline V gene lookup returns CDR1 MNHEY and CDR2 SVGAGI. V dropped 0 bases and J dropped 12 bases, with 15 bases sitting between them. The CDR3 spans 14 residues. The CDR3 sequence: CASSYSAGRIVQFF. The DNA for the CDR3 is TGTGCCAGCAGTTACTCGGCAGGCCGGATTGTGCAGTTCTTC.

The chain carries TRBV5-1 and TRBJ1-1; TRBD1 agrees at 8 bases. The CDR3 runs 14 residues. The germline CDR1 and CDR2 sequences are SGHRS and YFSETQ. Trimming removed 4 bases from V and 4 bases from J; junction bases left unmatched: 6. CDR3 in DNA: TGCGCCAGCAGCCGTAAAACAGGGGGCACTGAAGCTTTCTTT. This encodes CASSRKTGGTEAFF.

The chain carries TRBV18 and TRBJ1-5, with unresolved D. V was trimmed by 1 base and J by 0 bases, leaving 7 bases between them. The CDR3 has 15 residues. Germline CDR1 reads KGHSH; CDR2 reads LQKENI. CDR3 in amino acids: CASSPQQSSNQPQHF. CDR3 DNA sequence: TGTGCCAGCTCACCACAACAGAGTAGCAATCAGCCCCAGCATTTT.